This T cell receptor beta chain derives from a study of T cells in Graves' hyperthyroidism and ophthalmopathy (dated by TCRdb to about 2019). Background on the whole study: Peripheral blood samples were taken at initial diagnosis, before any treatment was given. Prospective prediction of ophthalmopathy was tested in an independent validation cohort of some 20 hyperthyroidism patients and 17 patients who later progressed to ophthalmopathy. The approximately 100 discovery patients were randomly divided into training and test sets at a 7:3 ratio. A discovery cohort of around 100 patients, about 40 with Graves' ophthalmopathy and roughly 59 with stable Graves' hyperthyroidism, was used to find distinguishing TCR V-J signatures. The study also compared thyroid tissue and blood T-cell repertoires from five or six Graves' hyperthyroidism patients. After blood sampling, hyperthyroidism patients were treated with methimazole at a starting dose of 30 mg daily, and ophthalmopathy patients were treated with high-dose intravenous methylprednisolone. According to the paper, TCR Vbeta CDR3 sequencing was carried out on around 140 peripheral blood samples, which came from 40 to 45 ophthalmopathy, around 75 hyperthyroidism and approximately 17 progressor patients. What the research found in general, with its limitations: Blood samples also contained most of the expanded thyroid clonotypes (frequency above 0.001), which suggests that blood repertoires may reflect thyroid immune responses. In validation, the model predicted progression to ophthalmopathy a median of approximately 6.3 months before onset, with 70% to 71% sensitivity and more than 72% specificity. Sample size was not statistically predetermined, and investigators were not blinded to group allocation. In cross-validation, a model built on a 13 V-J signature told ophthalmopathy apart from stable hyperthyroidism with approximately 90% sensitivity and about 81% specificity, and in testing the same model reached 80%/75%.

Including the terminal cysteine and phenylalanine, the CDR3 comprises 15 residues. Only the CDR3 region is kept as DNA, spanning 45 bases read in frame from base 1. The V and J ends are trimmed by 0 bases and 5 bases, leaving 9 bases between them. CDR1 and CDR2 were assigned from the germline V gene as SGDLS and YYNGEE. The TCR beta CDR3 regions were amplified from RNA transcripts. The TCR CDR3 was subjected to a first round of RT-PCR using the HTBI primer set and the Qiagen OneStep RT-PCR kit. The libraries were constructed in a second round of multiplex PCR and then size-selected and purified. Paired-end sequencing of the libraries was performed with 100 bp reads on an Illumina HiSeq2000. The original pipeline was this. SOAPnuke was used to process the raw data, with reads discarded if the reads contained adapters or uncalled bases, had a mean Phred below 15, or lacked an exact constant-primer or identifier match. High-quality paired reads were merged with COPE v1.2.5, and unique nucleotide sequences were defined as clonotypes. MiTCR v1.1 was used to align clonotypes to the IMGT TRBV, TRBD and TRBJ reference segments. Analysis was restricted to V-J combinations with a frequency above 0.0001, which covered 99.2% of repertoires. The TCS score was defined as the ratio of F50 (clonal expansion) to E x V (chaos), calculated using BLOSUM62-based TCRdist between CDR3 peptides within each V-J. Welch's t-statistics and random forest reduced 514 V-J features to around 14, which were used in a naive Bayes classifier (R e1071). The public reads were reanalyzed by TCRdb: fastp trimming at Q25, MiXCR alignment, in-frame beta chains only. Rows are combined by CDR3 protein, so each entry shows the most common genes and DNA. In this record, the V and J calls reflect TCRdb's handling and not the investigators' own analysis. The sample table holds around 190,000 distinct CDR3 sequences, of which around 16% were seen once. Clones ranked in the top ten supply around 48% of the sample.

This clonotype occurred a few times. The antigen it binds to is not known. Base-call qualities are not available, and no considerably larger clone is one nucleotide away. Stable Graves' hyperthyroidism was defined as the absence of progression to ophthalmopathy over 18 months of follow-up. Hyperthyroidism patients were newly diagnosed, with disease duration under 2 months, and aged 18 to 65 years. Exclusion was applied to patients with uncontrolled infections, other autoimmune diseases, pregnancy or lactation. Diagnoses were established on the basis of clinical symptoms, serum thyroxine and TRAb, thyroid ultrasound, and orbital computed tomography. PBMCs were isolated from 8 to 10 ml of fresh peripheral blood by Ficoll-Paque density gradient centrifugation. Total RNA was extracted with Trizol reagent, and quality was checked on an Agilent 2100 Bioanalyzer.

This TCR came from a woman aged 45-59 years with Graves' hyperthyroidism. The sample consisted of blood. The chain joins TRBV9 to TRBJ1-6; no confident D gene assignment can be made. This receptor carries the CDR3 CASSVGGLDNSPLHF. The DNA sequence is as follows: TGTGCCAGCAGCGTAGGGGGATTAGATAATTCACCCCTCCACTTT.